This paragraph covers one T cell receptor (beta chain) sequence. Its specificity is not known. This sample's treatment: roughly 20 received Ad26.COV2.S at low or high dose, single or two shots; about 5 received placebo; per-sample allocation not given. It was on day 63 after the first vaccine or placebo injection that samples were taken. The table came from immunoSEQ multiplex PCR; TCRdb's copy has only in-frame clones and leaves some out. This table has about 370,000 clones, roughly 90% appearing once. The data stem from a study of Ad26.COV2.S vaccination and SARS-CoV-2 variants. The wider study: Intramuscular Ad26.COV2.S at 5x10^10 or 1x10^11 viral particles. Study-level findings and limits: Recipients of either vaccine or placebo displayed similar breadth of non-spike TCRs.

The V gene end was trimmed by 5 bases and the J gene end by 5 bases; junction bases not matched to a gene: 10. CDR3 length: 16 amino acids. Germline CDR1 is MRHNA and CDR2 is SNTAGT. The chain combines TRBV6-4 with TRBJ2-1; TRBD2 matches at 9 bases. The starting material was peripheral blood, obtained in a trial of Ad26.COV2.S vaccine versus placebo. The receptor was isolated from a person between 18 and 60 years old who received the Ad26.COV2.S COVID-19 vaccine or a placebo. CDR3 in DNA: TGTGCCAGCAGTCCATCGGCGGGAGGGGGAAACAATGAGCAGTTCTTC. Encoded protein: CASSPSAGGGNNEQFF.